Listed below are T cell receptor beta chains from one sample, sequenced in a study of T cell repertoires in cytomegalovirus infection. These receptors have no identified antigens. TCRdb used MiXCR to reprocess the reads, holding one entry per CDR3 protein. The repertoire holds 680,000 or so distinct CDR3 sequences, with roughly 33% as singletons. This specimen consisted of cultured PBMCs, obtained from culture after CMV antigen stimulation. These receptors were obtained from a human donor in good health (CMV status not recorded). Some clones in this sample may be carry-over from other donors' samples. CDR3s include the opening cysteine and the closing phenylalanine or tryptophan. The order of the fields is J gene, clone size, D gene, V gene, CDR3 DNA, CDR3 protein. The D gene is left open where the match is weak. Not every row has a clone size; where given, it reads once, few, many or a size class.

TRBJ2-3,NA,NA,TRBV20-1,TGCAGTGCTAGAGGGCAGGGAAACACAGATACGCAGTATTTT,CSARGQGNTDTQYF
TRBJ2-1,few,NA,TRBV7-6,TGTGCCAGCAGCTTGGTCACAAAAGTAAATGACCCTTATCAGGGAGCTGAGCAGTTCTTC,CASSLVTKVNDPYQGAEQFF
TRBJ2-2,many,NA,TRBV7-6,TGTGCCAGCAGCTTAGTGAGGCACGCCGGCCCCGGGGAGCTGTTTTTT,CASSLVRHAGPGELFF
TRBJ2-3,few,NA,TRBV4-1,TGCGCCAGCAGCCAAGATCCGGTGGGGGCAGATACGCAGTATTTT,CASSQDPVGADTQYF
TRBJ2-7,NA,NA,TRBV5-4,TGTGCCAGCAGCTCGCCCAGGTCGCGGACTGAATCGTCCTACGAGCAGTACTTC,CASSSPRSRTESSYEQYF
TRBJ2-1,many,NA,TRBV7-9,TGTGCCAGCAGCTCTTTGAGGGGACGGTCATACAATGAGCAGTTCTTC,CASSSLRGRSYNEQFF
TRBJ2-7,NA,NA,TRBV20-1,TGCAGTGCCCCCGTACCGAGGGGGGCCTACGAGCAGTACTTC,CSAPVPRGAYEQYF
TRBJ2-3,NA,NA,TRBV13,TGTGCCAGCAGCCCCGGGACGGTGAGCACAGATACGCAGTATTTT,CASSPGTVSTDTQYF
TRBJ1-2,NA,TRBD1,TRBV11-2,TGTGCCAGCAGCTTAATACAGGGGAATAGGCACTATGGCTACACCTTC,CASSLIQGNRHYGYTF
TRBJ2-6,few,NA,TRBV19,TGTGCCAGTAGTACGGACCTTGGCTCGGGGGCCAACGTCCTGACTTTC,CASSTDLGSGANVLTF
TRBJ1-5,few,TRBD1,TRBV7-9,TGTGCCAGCAGCCCGGGACAGGATAGCAATCAGCCCCAGCATTTT,CASSPGQDSNQPQHF
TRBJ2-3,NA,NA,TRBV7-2,TGTGCCAGCAGCTTATTACCGGGAGCAGATACGCAGTATTTT,CASSLLPGADTQYF
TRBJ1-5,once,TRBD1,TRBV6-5,TGTGCCAGCAGTCGCGTGATCGGGACAGGGGGGGTTGAGCCCCAGCATTTT,CASSRVIGTGGVEPQHF
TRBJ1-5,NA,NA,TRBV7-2,TGTGCCAGCAGCTTAGTGGGGGCAGGCAATCAGCCCCAGCATTTT,CASSLVGAGNQPQHF
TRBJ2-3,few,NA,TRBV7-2,TGTGCCGGGGGGATCACAGATACGCAGTATTTT,CAGGITDTQYF
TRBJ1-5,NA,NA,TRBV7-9,TGTGCCAGCAGCTTTTTGCAGCCCCAGCATTTT,CASSFLQPQHF
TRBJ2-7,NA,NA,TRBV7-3,TGTGCCAGCAGTGCTGACGGGCCCGAGCAGTACTTC,CASSADGPEQYF
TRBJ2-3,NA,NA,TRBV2,TGTGCCAGCATGTTTTACGAAGATACGCAGTATTTT,CASMFYEDTQYF
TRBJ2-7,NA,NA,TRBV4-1,TGCGCCAGCAGCCCCAAATGGGGCTACGAGCAGTACTTC,CASSPKWGYEQYF
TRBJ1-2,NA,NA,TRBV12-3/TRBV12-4,TGTGCCAGCAGTTTATCGCCAGGGGCGGGCGGTGGCTACACCTTC,CASSLSPGAGGGYTF
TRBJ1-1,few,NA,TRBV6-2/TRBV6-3,TGTGCCAGCAGCACACAAGGGGCCGCCGGTTTTGAAGCTTTCTTT,CASSTQGAAGFEAFF
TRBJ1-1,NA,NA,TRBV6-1,TGTGCCAGCGGGAAGGGGTCGTACACTGAAGCTTTCTTT,CASGKGSYTEAFF
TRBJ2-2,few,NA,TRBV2,TGTGCCAGCAGAGGACAAGTAGTCGGGGAGCTGTTTTTT,CASRGQVVGELFF
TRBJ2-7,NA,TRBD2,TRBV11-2,TGTGCCAGCAGCTATAGGACTAGCGGGAGGACAGTAGGCTGCGAGCAGTACTTC,CASSYRTSGRTVGCEQYF
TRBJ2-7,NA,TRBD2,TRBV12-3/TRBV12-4,TGTGCCAGCAGTCGAACCCCGGGACTAGTCTACGAGCAGTACTTC,CASSRTPGLVYEQYF